The T cell receptor beta chain described here comes from a study of blood T cell repertoires in COVID-19. Study overall: Material from acute and convalescent COVID-19 was sourced from the United States, Italy and Spain. T cells, B-cell-depleted T cells, or PBMCs provided the cDNA or gDNA that served as material.

Seattle patient enrollment occurred during active infection, with longitudinal follow-up thereafter. As originally analysed: Estimated nucleated cell counts came from reference gene primer amplification. Generated by immunoSEQ multiplex PCR, the TCRdb table keeps only in-frame clones and is missing some. V and J calls and clone size come straight from that table; D and trimming were deduced from the DNA. Altogether tens of thousands of clones are present, 65% to 90% being singletons, with the ten largest covering around 6.9%. The V gene's germline CDR1 is SGDLS and CDR2 YYNGEE. This CDR3 spans 16 amino acids. The V gene end was trimmed by 2 bases and the J gene end by 3 bases; junction bases not matched to a gene: 8.

This TCR was recovered from a man aged 30 to 39 with COVID-19, enrolled during active disease. Sequenced: peripheral blood. V usage is TRBV9 and J usage is TRBJ2-7, with TRBD2 identical over 10 bases. CDR3 region: CASSVSSGSSDYEQYF. In DNA, the CDR3 is TGTGCCAGCAGCGTTTCTAGCGGGAGCTCCGACTACGAGCAGTACTTC.